This TCR beta chain was sequenced for a study of T-cell memory formation after mild COVID-19. Broader study findings: Pre-infection memory held some responding clones, suggesting pre-existing cross-reactive T cells responded. Second-wave clones reaching peak frequency on day 37 lacked confirmed SARS-CoV-2 specificity. Day 15 to 85 contracting clones showed balanced CD4/CD8; later expanders leaned CD4+. Among CD4+ contracting clones, most were CM and EM, and CD8+ ones EMRA.

TCRdb called the 5' RACE reads again in MiXCR, with one record for every CDR3 protein. The sample yields about 350,000 distinct CDR3 sequences, about 20% seen once. Worth noting for this clonotype: Its specificity is unknown.

The germline V gene encodes CDR1 LGHNA and CDR2 YSLEER. The CDR3 runs 15 residues. The junction had 9 bases not matched to a gene; V was cut back by 4 bases and J by 7 bases. The chain employs TRBV4-3 and TRBJ2-2; TRBD1 aligns across 7 bases. The source is a man between 18 and 35 years old who had mild COVID-19 (a few samples of this study predate the infection). Cell type and time point are not known. The sample comprised PBMCs or a T cell subset sorted from them (not recorded which). The CDR3: CASSLAGTEDGELFF. The DNA for the CDR3 is TGCGCCAGCAGCCTCGCCGGGACAGAAGACGGGGAGCTGTTTTTT.